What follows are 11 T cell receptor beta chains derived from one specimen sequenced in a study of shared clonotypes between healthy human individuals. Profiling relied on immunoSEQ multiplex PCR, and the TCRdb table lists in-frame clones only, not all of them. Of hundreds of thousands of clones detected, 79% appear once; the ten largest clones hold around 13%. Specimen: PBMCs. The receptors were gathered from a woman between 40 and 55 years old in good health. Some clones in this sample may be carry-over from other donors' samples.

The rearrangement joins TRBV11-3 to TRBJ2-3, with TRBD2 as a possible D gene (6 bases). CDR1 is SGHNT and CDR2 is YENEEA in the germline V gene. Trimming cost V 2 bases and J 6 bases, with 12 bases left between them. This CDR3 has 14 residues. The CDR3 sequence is CASSLYREMDTQYF. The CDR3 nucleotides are TGTGCCAGCAGCTTATACCGGGAGATGGATACGCAGTATTTT.

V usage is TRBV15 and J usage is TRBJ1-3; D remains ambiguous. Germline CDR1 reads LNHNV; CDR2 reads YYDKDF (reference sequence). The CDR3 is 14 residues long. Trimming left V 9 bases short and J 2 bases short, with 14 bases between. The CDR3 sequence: CATKPLGPGNTIYF. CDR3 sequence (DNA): TGTGCCACTAAACCGCTGGGCCCTGGAAACACCATATATTTT.

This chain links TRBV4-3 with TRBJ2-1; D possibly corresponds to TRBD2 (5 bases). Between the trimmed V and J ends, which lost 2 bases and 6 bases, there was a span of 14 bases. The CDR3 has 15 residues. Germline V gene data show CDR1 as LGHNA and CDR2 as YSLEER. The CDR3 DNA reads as TGCGCCAGCAGCCAAACAACTAGGTCTTCCAATGAGCAGTTCTTC. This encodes CASSQTTRSSNEQFF.

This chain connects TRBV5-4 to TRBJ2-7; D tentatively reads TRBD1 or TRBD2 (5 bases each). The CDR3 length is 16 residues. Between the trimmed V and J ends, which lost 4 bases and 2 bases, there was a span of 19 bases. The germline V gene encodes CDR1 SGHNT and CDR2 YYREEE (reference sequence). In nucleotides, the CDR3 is TGTGCCAGCAGCACCGATCCGGGACGGATCACCTACGAGCAGTACTTC. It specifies CASSTDPGRITYEQYF. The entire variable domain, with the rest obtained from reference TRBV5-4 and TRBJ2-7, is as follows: ETGVTQSPTHLIKTRGQQVTLRCSSQSGHNTVSWYQQALGQGPQFIFQYYREEENGRGNFPPRFSGLQFPNYSSELNVNALELDDSALYLCASSTDPGRITYEQYFGPGTRLTVT.

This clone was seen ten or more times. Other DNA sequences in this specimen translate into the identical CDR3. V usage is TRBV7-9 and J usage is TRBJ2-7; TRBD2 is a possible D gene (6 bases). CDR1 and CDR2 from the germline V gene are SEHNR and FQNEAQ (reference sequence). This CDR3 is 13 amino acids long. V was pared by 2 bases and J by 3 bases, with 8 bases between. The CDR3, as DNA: TGTGCCAGCAGCTTATCCGGGGGCTACGAGCAGTACTTC. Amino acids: CASSLSGGYEQYF.

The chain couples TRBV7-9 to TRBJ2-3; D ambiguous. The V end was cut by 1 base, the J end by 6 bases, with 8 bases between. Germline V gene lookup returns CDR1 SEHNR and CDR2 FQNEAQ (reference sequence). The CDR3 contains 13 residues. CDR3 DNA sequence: TGTGCCAGCAGCTTAGGTAGGCCGGATACGCAGTATTTT. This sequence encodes CASSLGRPDTQYF.

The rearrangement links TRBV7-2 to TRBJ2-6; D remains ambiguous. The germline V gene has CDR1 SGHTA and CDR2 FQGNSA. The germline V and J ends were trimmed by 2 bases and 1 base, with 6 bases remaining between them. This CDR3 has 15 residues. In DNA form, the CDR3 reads TGTGCCAGCAGCTTATTTGGGTCTGGGGCCAACGTCCTGACTTTC. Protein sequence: CASSLFGSGANVLTF. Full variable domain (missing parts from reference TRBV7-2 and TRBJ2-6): GAGVSQSPSNKVTEKGKDVELRCDPISGHTALYWYRQSLGQGLEFLIYFQGNSAPDKSGLPSDRFSAERTGGSVSTLTIQRTQQEDSAVYLCASSLFGSGANVLTFGAGSRLTVL.

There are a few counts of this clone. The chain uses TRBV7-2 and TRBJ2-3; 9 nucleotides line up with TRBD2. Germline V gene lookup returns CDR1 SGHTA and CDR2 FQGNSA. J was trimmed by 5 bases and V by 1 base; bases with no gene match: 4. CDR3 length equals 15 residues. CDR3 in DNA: TGTGCCAGCAGCTTAGGCGGGAGGGCCGGAGATACGCAGTATTTT. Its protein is CASSLGGRAGDTQYF.

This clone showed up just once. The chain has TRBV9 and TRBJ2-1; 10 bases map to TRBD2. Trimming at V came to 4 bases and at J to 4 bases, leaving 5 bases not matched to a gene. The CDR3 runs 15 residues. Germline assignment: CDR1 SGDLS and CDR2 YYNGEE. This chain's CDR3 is CASSPTSGAYNEQFF. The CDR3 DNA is TGTGCCAGCAGCCCAACTAGCGGGGCATACAATGAGCAGTTCTTC.

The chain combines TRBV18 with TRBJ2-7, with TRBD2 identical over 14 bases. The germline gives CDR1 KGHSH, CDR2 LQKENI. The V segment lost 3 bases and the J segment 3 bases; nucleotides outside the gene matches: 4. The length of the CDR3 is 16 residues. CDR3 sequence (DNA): TGTGCCAGCTCACCGGGGGGGACTAGCGGGAGCTACGAGCAGTACTTC. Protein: CASSPGGTSGSYEQYF.

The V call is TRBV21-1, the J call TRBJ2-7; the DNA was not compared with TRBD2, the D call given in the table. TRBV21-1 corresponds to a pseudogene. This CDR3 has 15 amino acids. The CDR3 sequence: CASSKVPRMDYEQYF. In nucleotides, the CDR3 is TGTGCCAGCAGCAAAGTTCCGCGGATGGACTACGAGCAGTACTTC.